This T cell receptor beta chain appears in the sequencing data of a study of blood T cells in healthy people across ages. Study-wide context: Roughly one uniquely barcoded beta molecule per two T cells was captured. Findings and limits, study-wide: A roughly linear age-dependent decrease characterized TCR beta diversity per million T cells. Researchers said unsorted PBMCs prevented a conclusive naive versus antigen-experienced comparison.

A second PCR of about 7 to 12 cycles used a sample-barcoded 5' primer and a J-beta primer mix. TCRdb used MiXCR to reprocess the 5' RACE reads, holding one entry per CDR3 protein. Among 500,000 to 700,000 distinct CDR3 sequences, approximately 30% were seen once, and the ten largest hold 15% to 19%. The table lists this clonotype with many counts. Its target is not known. V was shortened by 1 base and J by 3 bases, with 21 bases between the two germline ends. This CDR3 has 18 amino acids. The germline gives CDR1 LNHNV, CDR2 YYDKDF (reference sequence). Sequenced: blood. The chain is built from TRBV15 and TRBJ1-2; D is undetermined. This clonotype was obtained from a woman of 80 years or more in good health. CDR3 in DNA: TGTGCCACCAGCAGAGCTACAGTAAAACTCGCGGGTTACTATGGCTACACCTTC. Its protein product is CATSRATVKLAGYYGYTF.